In this sample, the clone carrying this TCR beta chain turned up a few times. Its antigen remains unknown. The donors were all healthy and Caucasian. The data are from a study of identical twins. Notes on the study in general: Models came in too low on out-of-frame TCR alpha sharing in monozygotic twins. Insertions were reduced in abundant cord blood beta clonotypes but not in memory repertoires. The presence of invariant MAIT and iNKT cells could partly confound analyses of zero-insertion sequences.

TCRdb fed the 5' RACE reads into MiXCR, producing one record per CDR3 protein. The data show 1.5 million to 2 million distinct CDR3 sequences, about 31% seen once. Trimming removed 6 bases at V and 1 base at J, with 15 bases between. This CDR3 is 15 amino acids long. The clonotype comes from a newborn girl in good health. The chain recombines TRBV12-3 or TRBV12-4 with TRBJ1-1; D is perhaps TRBD1 (6 bases). The sample consisted of cord blood. DNA for the CDR3: TGTGCCAGCAGGTACACCCGCAGGGGGAACACTGAAGCTTTCTTT. Translated, it gives CASRYTRRGNTEAFF.